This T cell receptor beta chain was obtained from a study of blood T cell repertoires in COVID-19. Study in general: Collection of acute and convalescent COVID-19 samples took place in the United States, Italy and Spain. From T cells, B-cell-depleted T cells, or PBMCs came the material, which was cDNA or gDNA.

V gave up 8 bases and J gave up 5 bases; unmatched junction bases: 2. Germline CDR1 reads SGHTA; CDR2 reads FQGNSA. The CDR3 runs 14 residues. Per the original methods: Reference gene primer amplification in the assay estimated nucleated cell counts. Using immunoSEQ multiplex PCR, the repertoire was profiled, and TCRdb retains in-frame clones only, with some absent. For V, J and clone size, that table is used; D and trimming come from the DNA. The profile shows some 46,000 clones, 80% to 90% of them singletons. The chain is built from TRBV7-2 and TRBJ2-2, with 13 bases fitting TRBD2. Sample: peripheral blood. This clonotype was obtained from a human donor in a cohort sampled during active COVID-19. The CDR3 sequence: CASRTSGRTGELFF. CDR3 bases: TGTGCCAGCCGGACTAGCGGGAGAACCGGGGAGCTGTTTTTT. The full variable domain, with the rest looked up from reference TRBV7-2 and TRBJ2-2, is GAGVSQSPSNKVTEKGKDVELRCDPISGHTALYWYRQSLGQGLEFLIYFQGNSAPDKSGLPSDRFSAERTGGSVSTLTIQRTQQEDSAVYLCASRTSGRTGELFFGEGSRLTVL.